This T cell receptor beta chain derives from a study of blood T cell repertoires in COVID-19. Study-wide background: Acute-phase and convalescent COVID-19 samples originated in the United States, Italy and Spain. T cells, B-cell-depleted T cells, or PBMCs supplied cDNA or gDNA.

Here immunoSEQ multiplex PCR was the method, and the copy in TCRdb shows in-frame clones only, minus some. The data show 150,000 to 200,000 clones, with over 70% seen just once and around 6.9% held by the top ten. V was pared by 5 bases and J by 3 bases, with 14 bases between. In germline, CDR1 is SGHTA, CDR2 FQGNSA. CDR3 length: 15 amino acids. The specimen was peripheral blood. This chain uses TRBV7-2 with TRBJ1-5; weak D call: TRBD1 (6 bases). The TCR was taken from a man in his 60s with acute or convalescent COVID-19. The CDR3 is CASSPSTGLNQPQHF. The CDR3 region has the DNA TGTGCCAGCAGCCCATCTACAGGGCTCAATCAGCCCCAGCATTTT.